These 21 T cell receptor beta chains were all obtained from the same sample, sequenced in a study of T cell clones after liver transplantation. Clones were sequenced by immunoSEQ multiplex PCR, and TCRdb holds only the in-frame ones, with some missing. The data show some 110,000 clones, with 75% to 85% seen just once and 0.8% to 1% held by the top ten. Sequenced here: CD4+ T cells from blood, sampled before liver transplant. These receptors came from a human donor who received a liver transplant.

The rearrangement uses TRBV7-3 and TRBJ1-2; TRBD1 agrees at 9 bases. The CDR3 spans 15 residues. J lost 4 bases, V lost 5 bases, and 8 bases had no gene match. Germline lookup yields CDR1 SGHTA and CDR2 FQGTGA. Written as DNA, the CDR3 is TGTGCCAGCAGCCCACAGGGGGCGCCGGGCTATGGCTACACCTTC. Its translation: CASSPQGAPGYGYTF.

This chain connects TRBV6-1 to TRBJ1-6; D not certain. The CDR3 covers 14 residues. CDR1 is MNHNS, CDR2 SASEGT, per germline. Trimming took off 11 bases at V and 0 bases at J, with 11 bases between the two ends. The CDR3 bases are TGTGCCGGCCTCGGCAGCTCCTATAATTCACCCCTCCACTTT. Translating gives CAGLGSSYNSPLHF.

The chain links TRBV30 to TRBJ2-2; D may correspond to TRBD1 or TRBD2 (6 bases each). The germline CDR1 and CDR2 sequences are GTSNPN and SVGIG (reference sequence). CDR3 size: 12 residues. Deletions cut 3 bases from V and 5 bases from J, with 7 bases between. Here the CDR3 reads CAWRGGTGELFF. CDR3 DNA: TGTGCCTGGAGAGGGGGGACCGGGGAGCTGTTTTTT. The full variable domain, its missing parts supplied by reference TRBV30 and TRBJ2-2, is SQTIHQWPATLVQPVGSPLSLECTVEGTSNPNLYWYRQAAGRGLQLLFYSVGIGQISSEVPQNLSASRPQDRQFILSSKKLLLSDSGFYLCAWRGGTGELFFGEGSRLTVL.

The rearrangement uses TRBV6-6 and TRBJ1-2; TRBD1 might be the D (6 bases). CDR1 and CDR2 (germline): MNHNY, SVGAGI (reference sequence). V was pared by 2 bases and J by 4 bases, with 8 bases between. The CDR3 consists of 13 residues. The CDR3 here is CASSYGDTYGYTF. Here the CDR3 DNA reads TGTGCCAGCAGTTACGGGGACACCTATGGCTACACCTTC.

The J gene is TRBJ2-5, the V gene TRBV7-7; TRBD1 matches 8 bases. The CDR3 extends over 16 amino acids. CDR1 is SSHAT and CDR2 is FNYEAQ in the germline V gene (reference sequence). V lost 4 bases, J lost 4 bases, and 11 bases stayed unmatched. CDR3: CASSSRDRGVVETQYF. In DNA form, the CDR3 reads TGTGCCAGCAGCTCCCGAGACAGGGGCGTCGTAGAGACCCAGTACTTC.

The chain is built from TRBV14 and TRBJ2-7; TRBD1 might be the D (6 bases). V was pared by 3 bases and J by 6 bases, with 12 bases between. The CDR3 sequence is 13 residues long. Germline CDR1 and CDR2: SGHDN and FVKESK. The CDR3, as DNA: TGTGCCAGCAGCCAGGTCACAGGGACCGAGCAGTACTTC. It translates to CASSQVTGTEQYF. Drawing the rest from reference TRBV14 and TRBJ2-7, the complete variable domain is EAGVTQFPSHSVIEKGQTVTLRCDPISGHDNLYWYRRVMGKEIKFLLHFVKESKQDESGMPNNRFLAERTGGTYSTLKVQPAELEDSGVYFCASSQVTGTEQYFGPGTRLTVT.

The gene calls are TRBV29-1 and TRBJ2-2, with D unclear. Germline V gene sequence: CDR1 SQVTM, CDR2 ANQGSEA. The CDR3 contains 12 residues. V lost 4 bases, J lost 4 bases, and 7 bases lay in between. The CDR3 reads CSVGAPTGELFF. The DNA for the CDR3 is TGCAGCGTTGGAGCCCCCACCGGGGAGCTGTTTTTT.

The chain is built from TRBV19 and TRBJ2-1; unclear D gene. The CDR3 sequence is 13 residues long. Trimming shortened V by 5 bases and J by 5 bases, and 10 bases separated the two germline ends. The germline CDR1 and CDR2 sequences are LNHDA and SQIVND (reference sequence). CDR3 bases: TGTGCCAGTAGTCTAGGCCGGAACAATGAGCAGTTCTTC. It specifies CASSLGRNNEQFF.

The genes are TRBV7-2 and TRBJ1-4; D ambiguous. Germline CDR1 is SGHTA and CDR2 is FQGNSA. Trimming left V 6 bases short and J 0 bases short, with 8 bases between. The CDR3 has 14 amino acids. The CDR3: CASSPAATNEKLFF. In nucleotides, the CDR3 is TGTGCCAGCAGTCCCGCTGCAACTAATGAAAAACTGTTTTTT. Looking up the rest from reference TRBV7-2 and TRBJ1-4 gives the full variable domain: GAGVSQSPSNKVTEKGKDVELRCDPISGHTALYWYRQSLGQGLEFLIYFQGNSAPDKSGLPSDRFSAERTGGSVSTLTIQRTQQEDSAVYLCASSPAATNEKLFFGSGTQLSVL.

This clone has a count of ten or more. The chain links TRBV23-1 to TRBJ1-5; D ambiguous. TRBV23-1 is reported as an ORF; its role is uncertain. Between the trimmed V and J ends, which lost 1 base and 1 base, there was a span of 5 bases. This CDR3 has 14 amino acids. CDR3 residues: CASSQFPSNQPQHF. DNA of the CDR3: TGCGCCAGCAGTCAATTCCCCAGCAATCAGCCCCAGCATTTT.

The genes are TRBV7-8 and TRBJ1-4, with no clear D. This CDR3 region has 14 residues. Per germline, CDR1 SGHVS and CDR2 FQNEAQ. Trimming took off 4 bases at V and 8 bases at J, with 14 bases between the two ends. In DNA, the CDR3 is TGTGCCAGCAGCTCCGCCGGTGACACAGAAAAACTGTTTTTT. Protein sequence: CASSSAGDTEKLFF.

This clone was detected only once. Sequence at one end of the junction differs from germline and may be a read error. The rearrangement links TRBV30 to TRBJ1-4; possible D gene TRBD1, 5 bases. The CDR3 covers 15 residues. Germline CDR1 is GTSNPN and CDR2 is SVGIG (reference sequence). CDR3 DNA sequence: TGTGCCCGGAGCCTCCGGGGCCTTCACGGTGAAAAACTGTTTTTT. Translating gives CARSLRGLHGEKLFF.

The rearrangement links TRBV5-1 to TRBJ2-1; TRBD2 matches at 8 bases. The CDR3 totals 16 residues. CDR1 is SGHRS, CDR2 YFSETQ, per germline. Germline trimming cut 1 base from V and 8 bases from J; bases unmatched to any gene: 11. CDR3 amino acids: CASSLNPGLAGDEQFF. The CDR3 nucleotides read TGCGCCAGCAGCTTGAACCCCGGACTAGCTGGTGATGAGCAGTTCTTC.

This clone was found a few times. The rearrangement links TRBV25-1 to TRBJ1-1, with D unresolved. This CDR3 contains 14 residues. Trimming took off 3 bases at V and 0 bases at J, with 8 bases between the two ends. Per the germline V gene, CDR1 is MGHDK and CDR2 is SYGVNS. The CDR3 region is CASSDLPLNTEAFF. The CDR3 nucleotides read TGTGCCAGCAGTGACTTGCCGTTGAACACTGAAGCTTTCTTT.

The chain has TRBV27 and TRBJ1-1; 7 bases agree with TRBD1. Trimming took 1 base from V and 5 from J; bases not matched to a gene: 10. The CDR3 contains 16 residues. Germline CDR1 reads MNHEY; CDR2 reads SMNVEV (reference sequence). The CDR3 is CASSLYRGGSRTEAFF. For the CDR3, the DNA is TGTGCCAGCAGTTTATACAGGGGTGGTAGTAGGACTGAAGCTTTCTTT.

Worth noting for this clone: The germline gene is not matched at one end of the junction; a read error may be the cause. The same CDR3 arises from other DNA sequences in this sample as well. The rearrangement uses TRBV11-2 and TRBJ2-2; 11 bases fit TRBD2. The length of the CDR3 is 16 residues. In germline, CDR1 is SGHAT, CDR2 FQNNGV. CDR3 in amino acids: CASSMSSGGAGGELFF. The CDR3 DNA sequence: TGCGCCAGCAGCATGAGTAGCGGGGGGGCTGGCGGGGAGCTGTTTTTT.

The chain couples TRBV7-6 to TRBJ2-3; 8 nucleotides agree with TRBD2. V shed 0 bases and J 4 bases; nucleotides not matched to a gene: 3. CDR1 and CDR2 from the germline V gene are SGHVS and FNYEAQ. This CDR3 comprises 15 residues. The CDR3 loop is CASSLAGLVADTQYF. CDR3 coding DNA: TGTGCCAGCAGCTTAGCGGGACTAGTGGCAGATACGCAGTATTTT.

The chain has TRBV27 and TRBJ1-6, with D uncertain. CDR3 length: 15 residues. In germline, CDR1 is MNHEY, CDR2 SMNVEV (reference sequence). Trimming shortened V by 6 bases and J by 9 bases, and 18 bases separated the two germline ends. The DNA of the CDR3 is TGTGCCAGCAGAAAATTATTCACAGAATTTTCACCCCTCCACTTT. As protein: CASRKLFTEFSPLHF.

The V gene is TRBV27, the J gene TRBJ2-7, with D possibly being TRBD1 (6 bases). The V gene lost 5 bases and the J gene lost 3 bases, with 20 bases spanning the gap. The CDR3 extends over 16 amino acids. CDR1 and CDR2 from the germline V gene are MNHEY and SMNVEV (reference sequence). The chain's CDR3 is CASSTTRTVIDYEQYF. As DNA, the CDR3 is TGTGCCAGCAGTACGACCCGGACAGTCATCGACTACGAGCAGTACTTC.

This chain joins TRBV6-5 and TRBJ2-5, with D tentatively TRBD2 (5 bases). CDR3 size: 15 residues. CDR1 is MNHEY, CDR2 SVGAGI, per germline. V lost 0 bases and J lost 2, with 10 bases in between. This CDR3 is CASSYSRGLQETQYF. The CDR3 DNA sequence: TGTGCCAGCAGTTACTCGAGAGGACTTCAAGAGACCCAGTACTTC.

The V gene is TRBV7-9, the J gene TRBJ2-7; TRBD1 agrees at 9 bases. Per the germline V gene, CDR1 is SEHNR and CDR2 is FQNEAQ (reference sequence). The CDR3 has 15 residues. V was clipped by 4 bases and J by 7 bases; unmatched bases: 11. The CDR3 DNA reads as TGTGCCAGCAGCTCACCCGGGACAGGGAGAGAAGAGCAGTACTTC. It is translated as CASSSPGTGREEQYF.